This TCR beta chain was sequenced during a study of blood T cells in healthy people across ages. Across the study: About one barcoded TCR beta cDNA was captured per two T cells. Study outcomes and limitations: A roughly linear fall in TCR beta diversity per million T cells was seen with increasing age.

The CDR3 contains 13 residues. Germline V gene lookup returns CDR1 DFQATT and CDR2 SNEGSKA (reference sequence). The V gene lost 0 bases and the J gene lost 9 bases, with 9 bases spanning the gap. Sample donors were healthy Caucasian individuals that came from Russia, aged roughly 6 to 95. At least 5.5 micrograms of total RNA were extracted per sample. The table lists this clonotype with a few counts. The target antigen is unknown. Then a second PCR, running roughly 7 to 11 cycles, was carried out with a sample-barcoded 5' primer and a J-beta primer mix. MiXCR, run by TCRdb on the 5' RACE reads, gives a single entry per CDR3 protein. The table includes more than 650,000 distinct CDR3 sequences, 20% to 30% detected once. These data also featured in a second study, about T cells of mothers and their children.

Sequences were obtained from blood. The TCR sequence derives from a boy between 5 and 17 years old in good health. The V call is TRBV20-1, the J call TRBJ1-6; D possibly corresponds to TRBD1 (5 bases). CDR3 region: CSARDPGGSPLHF. CDR3 in DNA: TGCAGTGCTAGAGATCCCGGGGGTTCACCCCTCCACTTT.